This T cell receptor beta chain comes out of a study of OX40 agonist ivuxolimab in advanced cancers. Study at large: Every 2 weeks, patients received ivuxolimab intravenously, dosed at 0.01 to 10 mg/kg. Participants averaged approximately 65 years of age (range about 23 to 80) and were over 75% male. It was permissible to have had prior anti-PD-1, anti-PD-L1 or anti-CTLA-4 therapy, and around 40% had some. Regarding the study as a whole: Among T cells, CD8+ cells averaged more expanded clones than CD4+ cells.

V was shortened by 8 bases and J by 1 base, with 10 bases between the two germline ends. Per the germline V gene, CDR1 is GTSNPN and CDR2 is SVGIG (reference sequence). CDR3 length: 12 residues. The assay was immunoSEQ multiplex PCR, and TCRdb's table has in-frame clones only and misses some. Among about 93,000 clones listed, about 92% were seen once. A remark on this clone: What it recognizes is unknown.

This sequence originates from an adult with an advanced solid tumor such as melanoma, head and neck, liver or kidney cancer. Sequenced material: CD4+ or CD8+ T cells sorted from blood, taken in a trial of the OX40 agonist ivuxolimab. The rearrangement links TRBV30 to TRBJ2-3, with D possibly being TRBD2 (5 bases). The CDR3 DNA reads as TGTGCCCGATCCGGGGGCACAGATACGCAGTATTTT. Protein sequence: CARSGGTDTQYF.